This T cell receptor beta chain was retrieved from a study of T cells after yellow fever vaccination. Turning to the study itself: When fractions had low cell numbers, they were prepared with SMART-Seq v4 Ultra Low Input. Whole-study findings and limits: Weaker in magnitude, the secondary response showed a faster peak on day 5 versus 15. Clonotypes found in both CD4 and CD8 compartments made up a small share.

A remark on this clonotype: The target antigen is unknown.

MiXCR, run by TCRdb on the 5' RACE reads, gives a single entry per CDR3 protein. This sample yields 510,000 or so distinct CDR3 sequences, of which roughly 19% are seen a single time; approximately 14% belongs to the top ten. There are 15 residues in the CDR3. Trimming left V 5 bases short and J 7 bases short, with 21 bases between. Germline V CDR1 and CDR2: MNHNS, SASEGT. The V call is TRBV6-1, the J call TRBJ2-7; possibly TRBD2 for D (6 bases). The sample here was PBMCs, taken 15 days after the yellow fever booster vaccination. This clonotype was sampled from a man aged 30 to 39 who received the YFV17D yellow fever vaccine. CDR3 in DNA: TGTGCCAGCAGTCTCCCACCCCCGACCCGGGGGGAGCAGTACTTC. Translation: CASSLPPPTRGEQYF.